What follows are 5 T cell receptor beta chains derived from one specimen sequenced in a study of molecular identifiers for immune sequencing clone quantification. TCRdb re-called the PCR reads through MiXCR, storing one row per CDR3 protein. The table records around 470,000 distinct CDR3 sequences, 20% to 25% of them present only once. The sample comprised naive CD8+ T cells from blood, with Jurkat cell RNA spiked in. Described subset: FACS-sorted CD8+CD4-CCR7+CD45RA+ naive T cells. The receptors were sampled from a human donor in good health. Some libraries in this study had Jurkat cell RNA spiked in.

V usage is TRBV20-1 and J usage is TRBJ2-2; 8 positions match TRBD2. The CDR3 length is 20 residues. The germline V gene encodes CDR1 DFQATT and CDR2 SNEGSKA (reference sequence). V dropped 0 bases and J dropped 0; count of bases not matched to a gene: 15. This chain's CDR3 is CSARDWAPGGYTPNTGELFF. CDR3 coding DNA: TGCAGTGCTAGAGATTGGGCCCCGGGAGGGTATACCCCGAACACCGGGGAGCTGTTTTTT.

This clonotype showed up just a few times. The chain links TRBV7-9 to TRBJ2-1; D unclear. The CDR3 covers 13 residues. Germline lookup yields CDR1 SEHNR and CDR2 FQNEAQ (reference sequence). The ends were cut back, 6 bases at V and 6 bases at J, with 12 bases in the middle. CDR3 in DNA: TGTGCCAGCAGAACGCTTCTAGGCAATGAGCAGTTCTTC. This encodes CASRTLLGNEQFF. Variable domain in full (rest from reference TRBV7-9 and TRBJ2-1): DTGVSQNPRHKITKRGQNVTFRCDPISEHNRLYWYRQTLGQGPEFLTYFQNEAQLEKSRLLSDRFSAERPKGSFSTLEIQRTEQGDSAMYLCASRTLLGNEQFFGPGTRLTVL.

The chain combines TRBV6-6 with TRBJ1-4, with D uncertain. The CDR3 covers 12 residues. Trimming left V 7 bases short and J 6 bases short, with 9 bases between. Germline lookup yields CDR1 MNHNY and CDR2 SVGAGI (reference sequence). The CDR3 DNA sequence: TGTGCCAGCAAAACTAAGGATGAAAAACTGTTTTTT. As protein: CASKTKDEKLFF.

This clonotype was counted many times. The rearrangement joins TRBV20-1 to TRBJ2-7, with a tentative D call TRBD1 (6 bases). Trimming removed 4 bases from V and 5 bases from J, with 15 bases in between. The CDR3 is 13 residues long. The germline V gene encodes CDR1 DFQATT and CDR2 SNEGSKA (reference sequence). The CDR3, as DNA: TGCAGTGCTAAGCCCCTGGGGGCGAACGAGCAGTACTTC. Amino acids: CSAKPLGANEQYF.

This rearrangement joins TRBV6-4 to TRBJ2-1; no definite D call. This CDR3 is 13 amino acids long. Germline V lookup: CDR1 MRHNA, CDR2 SNTAGT. With 2 bases removed from V and 8 bases from J, the gap between germline ends came to 10 bases. The CDR3 loop reads CASSDPPGYEQFF. CDR3 DNA: TGTGCCAGCAGTGACCCCCCGGGCTATGAGCAGTTCTTC.